The 10 T cell receptor beta chains in this list originate from one sample, sequenced in a study of tumor and adjacent non-tumor tissue in lung cancer. The library came from three nested PCR rounds adapted from ARM-PCR protocols. Each CDR3 protein is one row after TCRdb ran MiXCR on the multiplex PCR reads. The profile covers under 250,000 distinct CDR3 sequences, with about 76% appearing a single time and about 25% taken by the ten largest. This sample's RNA came from whole unsorted tissue. Sequenced material: lung tumor tissue. These receptors all stem from a man aged 55 to 70 with non-small cell lung cancer.

This clonotype has just a few counts. The V gene is TRBV6-5, the J gene TRBJ1-5; the D is unclear. Germline V CDR1 and CDR2: MNHEY, SVGAGI. The CDR3 has 13 amino acids. Deletions cut 6 bases from V and 7 bases from J, with 13 bases between. CDR3 in amino acids: CASSRERTQPQHF. In DNA, the CDR3 is TGTGCCAGCAGCCGGGAGAGGACCCAGCCCCAGCATTTT.

As regards this clonotype: A read error is possible here, since a much larger clone lies one base away. The chain is built from TRBV4-3 and TRBJ1-5; TRBD1 matches at 7 bases. The CDR3 sequence is 14 residues long. Per germline, CDR1 LGHNA and CDR2 YSLEER. CDR3: CASSLRTGDQHQHF. The CDR3 nucleotides read TGCGCCAGCAGCCTCCGGACAGGTGATCAGCACCAGCATTTT.

V usage is TRBV12-3 or TRBV12-4 and J usage is TRBJ2-5; weak D call: TRBD2 (6 bases). The CDR3 spans 14 residues. V was clipped by 9 bases and J by 5 bases, with 19 bases between them. This CDR3 reads CARSNPAGLETQYF. CDR3 sequence (DNA): TGTGCCAGAAGTAACCCAGCGGGTCTGGAGACCCAGTACTTC.

With regard to this clonotype: This may be a read error, as it is one base from a much larger clone. The CDR3 region has the DNA TGCGCCAGCAGCCAAGAGGGACCATACCAAATTGGGCTCTACGAGCAGTACTTC. Translation gives CASSQEGPYQIGLYEQYF. This sequence joins TRBV4-1 and TRBJ2-7; D assignment may be TRBD1 or TRBD2 (5 bases each). Germline lookup yields CDR1 MGHRA and CDR2 YSYEKL. V shed 0 bases and J shed 3 bases, with 21 bases lying between them. The CDR3 runs 18 residues.

This clonotype has only one observation. J is TRBJ2-2 and V is TRBV6-1; 10 bases align to TRBD2. The V gene's germline CDR1 is MNHNS and CDR2 SASEGT. Unmatched junction bases numbered 5, after V lost 7 bases and J lost 3 bases. The CDR3 spans 15 residues. As DNA, the CDR3 is TGTGCCAGCATTATCGGACTAGCGGACACCGGGGAGCTGTTTTTT. It encodes CASIIGLADTGELFF.

Turning to this clonotype: A much larger clone lies one base from this, so it may be a read error. This rearrangement joins TRBV12-3 or TRBV12-4 to TRBJ1-3; D not certain. The CDR3 extends over 13 amino acids. CDR3 sequence (DNA): TGTGGCAGCAGTCAATCCTCTGGAAACACCATATATTTT. The encoded protein is CGSSQSSGNTIYF.

A remark on this clonotype: A read error may explain this, as a much larger clone is one base away. The chain joins TRBV6-5 to TRBJ1-2; weak D call: TRBD1 (5 bases). CDR1 and CDR2 from the germline V gene are MNHEY and SVGAGI. This CDR3 contains 12 residues. DNA of the CDR3: TGTGCCATCAGTTACTCCGGGACCGGGGGAACCTTC. Residues: CAISYSGTGGTF.

This clonotype was seen a handful of times. The rearrangement links TRBV20-1 to TRBJ1-3; perhaps TRBD1 as D (5 bases). Germline CDR1 DFQATT, CDR2 SNEGSKA (reference sequence). There are 13 residues in the CDR3. Trimming removed 2 bases at V and 2 bases at J, with 7 bases between. Here the CDR3 DNA reads TGCAGTGCTAGACAGGGTACTGGAAACACCATATATTTT. Translated: CSARQGTGNTIYF.

This sequence joins TRBV14 and TRBJ2-2; a possible D gene is TRBD2 (5 bases). V lost 3 bases to trimming and J lost 2 bases, with 13 bases between them. From germline, CDR1 is SGHDN and CDR2 FVKESK. The CDR3 contains 16 residues. Here the CDR3 reads CASSQGAAINTGELFF. As DNA, the CDR3 is TGTGCCAGCAGCCAGGGAGCGGCTATCAACACCGGGGAGCTGTTTTTT.

The chain combines TRBV11-3 with TRBJ2-3, with D possibly TRBD1 on 5 matching bases. Germline V gene data show CDR1 as SGHNT and CDR2 as YENEEA. V lost 2 bases and J lost 5, with 14 bases in between. CDR3 length equals 15 residues. CDR3 coding DNA: TGTGCCAGCAGCTTAATGTTGGGGCACCAAGATACGCAGTATTTT. The encoded protein is CASSLMLGHQDTQYF.